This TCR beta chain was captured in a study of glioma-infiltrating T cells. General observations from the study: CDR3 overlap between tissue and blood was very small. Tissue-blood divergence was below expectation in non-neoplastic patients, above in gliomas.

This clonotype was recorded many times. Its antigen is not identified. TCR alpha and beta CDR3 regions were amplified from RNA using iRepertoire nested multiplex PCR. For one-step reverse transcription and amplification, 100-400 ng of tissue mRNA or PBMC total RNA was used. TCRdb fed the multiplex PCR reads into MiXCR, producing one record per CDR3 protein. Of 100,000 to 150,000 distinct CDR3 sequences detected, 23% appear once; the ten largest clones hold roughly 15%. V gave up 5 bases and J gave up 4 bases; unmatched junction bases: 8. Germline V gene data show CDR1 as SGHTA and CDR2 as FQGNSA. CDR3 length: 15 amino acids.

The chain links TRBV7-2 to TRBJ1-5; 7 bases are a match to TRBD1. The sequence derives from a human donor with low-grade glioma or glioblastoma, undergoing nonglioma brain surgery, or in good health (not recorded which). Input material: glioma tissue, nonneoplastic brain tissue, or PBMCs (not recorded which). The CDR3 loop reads CASSTRQGGNQPQHF. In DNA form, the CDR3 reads TGTGCCAGCAGCACAAGACAGGGAGGTAATCAGCCCCAGCATTTT.